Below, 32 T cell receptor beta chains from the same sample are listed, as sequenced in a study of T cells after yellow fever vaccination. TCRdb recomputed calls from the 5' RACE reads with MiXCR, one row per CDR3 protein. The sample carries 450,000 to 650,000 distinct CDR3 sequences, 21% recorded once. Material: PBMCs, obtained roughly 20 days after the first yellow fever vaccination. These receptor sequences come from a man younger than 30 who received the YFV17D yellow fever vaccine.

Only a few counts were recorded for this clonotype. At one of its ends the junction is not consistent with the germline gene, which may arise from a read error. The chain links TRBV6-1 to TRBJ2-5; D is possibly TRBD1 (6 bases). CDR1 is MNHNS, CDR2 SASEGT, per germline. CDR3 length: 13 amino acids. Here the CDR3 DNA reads TGTGCCTGCAGGACGGACAGTAAAGAGACCCAGTACTTC. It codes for CACRTDSKETQYF.

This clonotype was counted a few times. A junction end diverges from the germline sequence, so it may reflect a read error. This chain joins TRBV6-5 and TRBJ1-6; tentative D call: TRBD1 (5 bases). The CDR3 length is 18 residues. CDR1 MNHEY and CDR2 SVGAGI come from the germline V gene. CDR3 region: CASSRTRDLYSDNSPLHF. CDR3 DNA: TGTGCCAGCAGCAGGACAAGGGACCTCTACTCCGATAATTCACCCCTCCACTTT.

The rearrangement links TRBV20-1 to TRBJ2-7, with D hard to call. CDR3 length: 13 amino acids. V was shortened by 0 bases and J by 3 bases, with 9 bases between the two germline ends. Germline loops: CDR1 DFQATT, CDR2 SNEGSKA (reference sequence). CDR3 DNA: TGCAGTGCTAGAGACCCGGAATACTACGAGCAGTACTTC. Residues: CSARDPEYYEQYF.

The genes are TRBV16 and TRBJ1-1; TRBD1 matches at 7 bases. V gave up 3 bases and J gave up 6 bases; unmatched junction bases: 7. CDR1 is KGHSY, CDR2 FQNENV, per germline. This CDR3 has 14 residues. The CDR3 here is CASSQRGGGAEAFF. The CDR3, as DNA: TGTGCCAGCAGCCAGAGGGGAGGGGGCGCTGAAGCTTTCTTT.

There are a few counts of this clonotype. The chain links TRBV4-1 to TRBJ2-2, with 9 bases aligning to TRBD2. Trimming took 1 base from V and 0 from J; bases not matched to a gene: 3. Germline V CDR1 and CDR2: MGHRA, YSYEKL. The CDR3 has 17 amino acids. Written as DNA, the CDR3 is TGCGCCAGCAGCCAAGTGGTAGCGGGGGCGAACACCGGGGAGCTGTTTTTT. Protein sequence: CASSQVVAGANTGELFF.

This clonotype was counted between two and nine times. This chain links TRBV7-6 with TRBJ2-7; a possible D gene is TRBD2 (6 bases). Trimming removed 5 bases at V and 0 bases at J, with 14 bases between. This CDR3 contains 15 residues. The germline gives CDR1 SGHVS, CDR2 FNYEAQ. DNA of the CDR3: TGTGCCAGCAGCCCCGGGCGGGGAAGCTCCTACGAGCAGTACTTC. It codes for CASSPGRGSSYEQYF.

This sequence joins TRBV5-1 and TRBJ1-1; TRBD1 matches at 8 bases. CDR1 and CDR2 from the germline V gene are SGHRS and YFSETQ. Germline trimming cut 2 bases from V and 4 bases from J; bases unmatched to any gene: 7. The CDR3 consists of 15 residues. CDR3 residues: CASSLHGQGGTEAFF. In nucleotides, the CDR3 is TGCGCCAGCAGCTTACACGGACAGGGAGGCACTGAAGCTTTCTTT.

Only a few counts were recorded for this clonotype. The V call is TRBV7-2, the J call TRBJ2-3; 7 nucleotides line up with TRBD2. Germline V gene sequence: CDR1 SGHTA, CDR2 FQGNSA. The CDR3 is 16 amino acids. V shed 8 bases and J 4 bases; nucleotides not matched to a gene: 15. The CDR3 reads CASAMGGRGVADTQYF. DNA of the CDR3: TGTGCCAGCGCAATGGGGGGACGGGGGGTGGCAGATACGCAGTATTTT.

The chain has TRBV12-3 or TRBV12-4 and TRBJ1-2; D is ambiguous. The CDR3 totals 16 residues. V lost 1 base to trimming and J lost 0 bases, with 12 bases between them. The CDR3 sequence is CASSLGQGGTNYGYTF. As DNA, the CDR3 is TGTGCCAGCAGTTTAGGTCAAGGCGGAACTAACTATGGCTACACCTTC.

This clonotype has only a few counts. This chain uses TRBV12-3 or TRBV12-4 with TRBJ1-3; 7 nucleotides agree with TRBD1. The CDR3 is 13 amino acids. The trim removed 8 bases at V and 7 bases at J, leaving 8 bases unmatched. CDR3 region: CASRIGGGNTIYF. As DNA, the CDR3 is TGTGCCAGCCGTATAGGGGGCGGTAACACCATATATTTT.

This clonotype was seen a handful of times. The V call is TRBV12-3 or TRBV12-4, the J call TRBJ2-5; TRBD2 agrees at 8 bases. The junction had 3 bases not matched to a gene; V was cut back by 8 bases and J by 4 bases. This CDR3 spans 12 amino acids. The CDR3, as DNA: TGTGCCAGCCATCGGGGGGGAGAGACCCAGTACTTC. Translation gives CASHRGGETQYF.

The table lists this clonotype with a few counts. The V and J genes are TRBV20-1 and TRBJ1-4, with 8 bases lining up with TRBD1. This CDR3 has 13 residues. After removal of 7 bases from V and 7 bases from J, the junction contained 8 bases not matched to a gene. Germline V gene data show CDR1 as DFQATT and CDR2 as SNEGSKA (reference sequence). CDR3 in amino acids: CSVPTGEGEKLFF. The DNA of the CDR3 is TGCAGTGTCCCGACAGGGGAGGGTGAAAAACTGTTTTTT.

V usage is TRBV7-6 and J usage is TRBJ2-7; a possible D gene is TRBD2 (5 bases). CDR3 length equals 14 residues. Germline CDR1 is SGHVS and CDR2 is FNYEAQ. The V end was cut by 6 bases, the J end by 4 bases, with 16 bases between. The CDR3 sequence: CASSLSNGIYEQYF. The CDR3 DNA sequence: TGTGCCAGCAGTCTCTCTAACGGGATTTACGAGCAGTACTTC. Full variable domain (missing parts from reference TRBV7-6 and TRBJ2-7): GAGVSQSPRYKVTKRGQDVALRCDPISGHVSLYWYRQALGQGPEFLTYFNYEAQQDKSGLPNDRFSAERPEGSISTLTIQRTEQRDSAMYRCASSLSNGIYEQYFGPGTRLTVT.

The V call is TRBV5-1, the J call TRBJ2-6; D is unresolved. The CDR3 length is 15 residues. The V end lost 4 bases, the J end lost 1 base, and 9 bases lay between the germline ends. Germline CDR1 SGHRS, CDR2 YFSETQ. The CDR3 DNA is TGCGCCAGCAGCCCCACACGATCTGGGGCCAACGTCCTGACTTTC. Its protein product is CASSPTRSGANVLTF.

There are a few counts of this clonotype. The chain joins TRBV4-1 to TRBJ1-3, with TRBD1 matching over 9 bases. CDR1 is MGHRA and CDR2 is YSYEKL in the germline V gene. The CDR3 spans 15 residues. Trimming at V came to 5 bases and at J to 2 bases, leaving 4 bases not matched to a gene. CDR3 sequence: CASSGQGLTGNTIYF. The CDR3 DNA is TGCGCCAGCAGCGGACAGGGGCTCACTGGAAACACCATATATTTT.

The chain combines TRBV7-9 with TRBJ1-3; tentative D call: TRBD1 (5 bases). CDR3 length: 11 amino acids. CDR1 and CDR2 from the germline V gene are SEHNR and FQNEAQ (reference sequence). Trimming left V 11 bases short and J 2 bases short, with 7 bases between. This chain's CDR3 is CAWGAGNTIYF. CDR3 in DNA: TGTGCCTGGGGGGCTGGAAACACCATATATTTT. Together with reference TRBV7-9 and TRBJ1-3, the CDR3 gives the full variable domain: DTGVSQNPRHKITKRGQNVTFRCDPISEHNRLYWYRQTLGQGPEFLTYFQNEAQLEKSRLLSDRFSAERPKGSFSTLEIQRTEQGDSAMYLCAWGAGNTIYFGEGSWLTVV.

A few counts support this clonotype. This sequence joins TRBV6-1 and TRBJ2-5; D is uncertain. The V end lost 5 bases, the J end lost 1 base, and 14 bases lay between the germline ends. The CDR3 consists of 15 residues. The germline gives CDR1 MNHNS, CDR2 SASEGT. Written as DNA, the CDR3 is TGTGCCAGCAGTCAAAGACACCTATTCCAAGAGACCCAGTACTTC. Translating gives CASSQRHLFQETQYF.

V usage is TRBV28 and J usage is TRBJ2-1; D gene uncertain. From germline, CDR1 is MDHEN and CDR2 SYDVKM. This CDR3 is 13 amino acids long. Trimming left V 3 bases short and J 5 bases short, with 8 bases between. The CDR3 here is CASSFLANNEQFF. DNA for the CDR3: TGTGCCAGCAGTTTCCTGGCTAACAATGAGCAGTTCTTC.

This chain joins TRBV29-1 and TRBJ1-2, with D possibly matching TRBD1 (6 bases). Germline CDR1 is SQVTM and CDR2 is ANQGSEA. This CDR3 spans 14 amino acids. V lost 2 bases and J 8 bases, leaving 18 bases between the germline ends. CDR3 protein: CSVERPPRGSGYTF. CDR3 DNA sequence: TGCAGCGTTGAACGGCCGCCCAGGGGATCGGGCTACACCTTC.

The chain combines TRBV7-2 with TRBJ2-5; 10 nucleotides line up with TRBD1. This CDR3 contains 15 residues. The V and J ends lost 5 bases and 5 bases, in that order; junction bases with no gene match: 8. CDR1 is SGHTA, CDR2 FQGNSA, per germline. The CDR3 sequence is CASSRWTGGMETQYF. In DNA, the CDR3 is TGTGCCAGCAGCCGGTGGACAGGGGGAATGGAGACCCAGTACTTC. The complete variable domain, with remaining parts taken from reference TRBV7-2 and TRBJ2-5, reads GAGVSQSPSNKVTEKGKDVELRCDPISGHTALYWYRQSLGQGLEFLIYFQGNSAPDKSGLPSDRFSAERTGGSVSTLTIQRTQQEDSAVYLCASSRWTGGMETQYFGPGTRLLVL.

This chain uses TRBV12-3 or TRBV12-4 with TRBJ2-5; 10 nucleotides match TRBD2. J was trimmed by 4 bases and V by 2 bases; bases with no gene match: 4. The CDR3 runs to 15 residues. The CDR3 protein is CASSLSSGGGETQYF. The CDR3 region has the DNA TGTGCCAGCAGTTTATCCAGCGGGGGGGGAGAGACCCAGTACTTC.

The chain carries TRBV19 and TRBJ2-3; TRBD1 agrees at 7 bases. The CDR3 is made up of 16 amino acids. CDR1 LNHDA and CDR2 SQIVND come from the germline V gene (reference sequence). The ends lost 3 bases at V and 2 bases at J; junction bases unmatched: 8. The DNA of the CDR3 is TGTGCCAGTAGTATGTGGCAGGGGGAAATCACAGATACGCAGTATTTT. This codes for CASSMWQGEITDTQYF. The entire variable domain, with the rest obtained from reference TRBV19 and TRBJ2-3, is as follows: DGGITQSPKYLFRKEGQNVTLSCEQNLNHDAMYWYRQDPGQGLRLIYYSQIVNDFQKGDIAEGYSVSREKKESFPLTVTSAQKNPTAFYLCASSMWQGEITDTQYFGPGTRLTVL.

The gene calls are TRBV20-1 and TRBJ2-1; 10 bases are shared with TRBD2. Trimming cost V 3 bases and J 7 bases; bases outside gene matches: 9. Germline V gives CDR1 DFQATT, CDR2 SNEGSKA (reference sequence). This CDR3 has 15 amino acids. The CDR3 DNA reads TGCAGTGCTAGTGGCGGGCTAGCGGGGGATAATGAGCAGTTCTTC. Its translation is CSASGGLAGDNEQFF.

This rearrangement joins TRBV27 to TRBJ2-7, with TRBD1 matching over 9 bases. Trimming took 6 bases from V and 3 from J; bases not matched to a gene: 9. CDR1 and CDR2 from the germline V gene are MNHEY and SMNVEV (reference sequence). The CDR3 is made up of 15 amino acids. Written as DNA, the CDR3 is TGTGCCAGCAGACCACAGGGGGCTATACTCTACGAGCAGTACGTC. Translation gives CASRPQGAILYEQYV.

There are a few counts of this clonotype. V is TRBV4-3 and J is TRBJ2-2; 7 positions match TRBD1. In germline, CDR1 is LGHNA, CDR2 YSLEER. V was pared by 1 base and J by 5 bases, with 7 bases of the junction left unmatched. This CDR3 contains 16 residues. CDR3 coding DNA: TGCGCCAGCAGCCAAGCTTTTACAGGGGATACCGGGGAGCTGTTTTTT. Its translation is CASSQAFTGDTGELFF.

DNA for the CDR3: TGCAGTGCTAGTCTGGCTAGCGGGGGAAGTGAGCAGTTCTTC. Translating it yields CSASLASGGSEQFF. The J gene is TRBJ2-1, the V gene TRBV20-1; TRBD2 matches at 10 bases. Looked up from germline, CDR1 is DFQATT and CDR2 is SNEGSKA (reference sequence). This CDR3 has 14 amino acids. The J segment lost 9 bases and the V segment lost 3 bases, leaving 8 bases of the junction unmatched.

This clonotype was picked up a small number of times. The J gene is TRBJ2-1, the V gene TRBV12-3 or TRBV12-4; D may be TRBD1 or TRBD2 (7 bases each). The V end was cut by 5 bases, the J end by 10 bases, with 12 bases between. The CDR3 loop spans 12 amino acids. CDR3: CASSPRGGEQFF. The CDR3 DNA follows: TGTGCCAGCAGTCCCAGGGGGGGCGAGCAGTTCTTC.

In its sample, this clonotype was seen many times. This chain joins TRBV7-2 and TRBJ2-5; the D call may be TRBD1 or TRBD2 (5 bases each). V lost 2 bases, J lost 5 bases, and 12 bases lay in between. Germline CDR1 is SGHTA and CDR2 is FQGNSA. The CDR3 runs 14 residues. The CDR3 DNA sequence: TGTGCCAGCAGCTTACTTACCAGGGAGGAGACCCAGTACTTC. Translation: CASSLLTREETQYF.

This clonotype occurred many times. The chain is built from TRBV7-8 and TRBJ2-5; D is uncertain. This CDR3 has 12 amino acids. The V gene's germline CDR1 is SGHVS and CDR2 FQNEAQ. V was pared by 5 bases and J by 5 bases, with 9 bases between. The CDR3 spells CASSLGAETQYF. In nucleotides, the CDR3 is TGTGCCAGCAGCCTAGGAGCGGAGACCCAGTACTTC.

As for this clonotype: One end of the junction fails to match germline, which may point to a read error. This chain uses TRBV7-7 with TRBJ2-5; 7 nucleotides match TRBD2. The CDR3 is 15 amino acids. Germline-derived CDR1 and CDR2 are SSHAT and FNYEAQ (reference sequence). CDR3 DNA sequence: TGTGCTAGCAGCCTGGGGACTATCCTGCAAGAGACCCAGTACTTC. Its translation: CASSLGTILQETQYF.

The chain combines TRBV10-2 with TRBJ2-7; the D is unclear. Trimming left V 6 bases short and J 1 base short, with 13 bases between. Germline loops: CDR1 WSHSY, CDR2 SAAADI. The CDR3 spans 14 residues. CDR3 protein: CASRKASNSYEQYF. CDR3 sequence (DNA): TGCGCCAGCAGGAAGGCCAGTAATTCCTACGAGCAGTACTTC.

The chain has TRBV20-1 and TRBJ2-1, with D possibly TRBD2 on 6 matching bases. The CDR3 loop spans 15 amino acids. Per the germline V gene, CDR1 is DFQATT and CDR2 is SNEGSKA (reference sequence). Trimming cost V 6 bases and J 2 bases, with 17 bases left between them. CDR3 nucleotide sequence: TGCAGTGCCGGAGGAGGGACTTCGACCTACAATGAGCAGTTCTTC. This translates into CSAGGGTSTYNEQFF.